This T cell receptor beta chain comes out of a study of blood T cell repertoires in COVID-19. Study-wide background: From the United States, Italy and Spain came samples of acute and convalescent COVID-19. PBMCs, B-cell-depleted T cells, or T cells provided the cDNA or gDNA that made up the material.

The CDR3 covers 15 residues. The ends lost 3 bases at V and 6 bases at J; junction bases unmatched: 7. CDR1 is SGHRS, CDR2 YFSETQ, per germline. A few counts support this clone. In the source study's methods: Nucleated cell counts were estimated from reference gene primer amplification. Repertoires were generated with immunoSEQ multiplex PCR, while TCRdb's copy carries only in-frame clones and drops some. The DNA gave D and trimming, while V, J and clone size come from that table. This sample has around 500,000 clones, with over 75% found just once. The sequence was obtained from a human donor in a cohort sampled during active COVID-19. Sample: peripheral blood. V is TRBV5-1 and J is TRBJ2-1; 9 positions agree with TRBD2. The CDR3 sequence: CASSSEGTSINEQFF. The CDR3 region has the DNA TGCGCCAGCAGCTCGGAGGGGACTAGCATCAATGAGCAGTTCTTC.